This T cell receptor beta chain was observed in a study of shared clonotypes between healthy human individuals. The V gene lost 6 bases and the J gene lost 4 bases, with 10 bases spanning the gap. CDR1 is MDHEN and CDR2 is SYDVKM in the germline V gene. This CDR3 has 12 amino acids. Cells designated naive CD8 were CD45RO-negative and were positively selected for CCR7, with terminally differentiated effector memory CD45RA+ cells excluded. The assay was immunoSEQ multiplex PCR, and TCRdb's table has in-frame clones only and misses some. Found here are about 580,000 clones, roughly 98% of them singletons; the top ten hold around 0.3%.

The sample consisted of naive CD8+ T cells sorted from blood. V and J are TRBV28 and TRBJ2-7; D ambiguous. This TCR derives from a man aged 25-45 years in good health. The CDR3 sequence is CASRPNKYEQYF. For the CDR3, the DNA is TGTGCCAGCAGGCCGAATAAATACGAGCAGTACTTC.